This T cell receptor beta chain was found in a study of monozygotic twins with inflammatory bowel disease. Broader study findings: Inverse Simpson values showed less TCRbeta diversity in IBD patients than in their healthy co-twins. Reduced clonotype sharing with other individuals was observed in IBD patients relative to healthy twins, especially with disease activity.

Germline CDR1 is LGHDT and CDR2 is YNNKEL (reference sequence). The CDR3 is made up of 16 amino acids. As for this clonotype: Its antigen is not identified.

Every TCR library drew on around 3.5 ug of total RNA. The template-switching step introduced UMIs that carried a 6-nucleotide sample barcode. Following a re-call of the 5' RACE reads, TCRdb has one entry per CDR3 protein and lacks DNA. This repertoire includes about 210,000 distinct CDR3 sequences. Sequencing was carried out using blood. The chain combines TRBV3-1 with TRBJ1-2. The sequence came from a human donor with ulcerative colitis or Crohn's disease, or a healthy co-twin of an affected twin (not recorded which). This CDR3 is CASSQEWGEVNYGYTF.